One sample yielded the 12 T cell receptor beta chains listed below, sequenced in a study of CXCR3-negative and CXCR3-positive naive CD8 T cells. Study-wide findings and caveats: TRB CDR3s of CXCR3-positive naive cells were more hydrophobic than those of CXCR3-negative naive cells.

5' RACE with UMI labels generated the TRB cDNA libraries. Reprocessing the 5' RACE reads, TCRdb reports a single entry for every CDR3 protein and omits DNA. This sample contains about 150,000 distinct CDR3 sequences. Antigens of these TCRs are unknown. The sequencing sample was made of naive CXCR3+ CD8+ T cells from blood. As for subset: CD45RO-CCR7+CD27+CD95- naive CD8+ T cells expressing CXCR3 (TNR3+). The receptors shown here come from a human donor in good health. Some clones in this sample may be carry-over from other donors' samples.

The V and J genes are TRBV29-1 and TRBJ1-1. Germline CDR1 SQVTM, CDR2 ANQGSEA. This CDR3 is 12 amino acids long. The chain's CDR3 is CSVEGIGAEAFF. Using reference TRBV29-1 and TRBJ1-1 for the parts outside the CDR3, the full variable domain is SAVISQKPSRDICQRGTSLTIQCQVDSQVTMMFWYRQQPGQSLTLIATANQGSEATYESGFVIDKFPISRPNLTFSTLTVSNMSPEDSSIYLCSVEGIGAEAFFGQGTRLTVV.

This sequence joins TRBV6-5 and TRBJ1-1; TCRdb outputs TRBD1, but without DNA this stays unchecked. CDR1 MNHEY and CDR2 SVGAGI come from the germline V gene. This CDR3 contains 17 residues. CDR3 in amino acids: CASSYTGQGGIDTEAFF.

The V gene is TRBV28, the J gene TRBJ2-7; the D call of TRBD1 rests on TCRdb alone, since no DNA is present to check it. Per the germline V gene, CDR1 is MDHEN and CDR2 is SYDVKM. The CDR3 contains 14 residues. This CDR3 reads CASSHGQGGYEQYF.

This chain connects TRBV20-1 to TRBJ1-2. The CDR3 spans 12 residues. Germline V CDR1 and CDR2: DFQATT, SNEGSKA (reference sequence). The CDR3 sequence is CSVRDGRYGYTF.

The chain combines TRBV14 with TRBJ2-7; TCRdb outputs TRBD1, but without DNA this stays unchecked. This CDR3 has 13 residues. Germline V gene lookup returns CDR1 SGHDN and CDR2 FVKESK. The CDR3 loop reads CASRGTGGYEQYF.

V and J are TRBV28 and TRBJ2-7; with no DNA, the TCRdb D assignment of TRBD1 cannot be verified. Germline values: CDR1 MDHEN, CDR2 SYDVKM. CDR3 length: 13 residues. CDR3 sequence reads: CASRGDRANEQYF.

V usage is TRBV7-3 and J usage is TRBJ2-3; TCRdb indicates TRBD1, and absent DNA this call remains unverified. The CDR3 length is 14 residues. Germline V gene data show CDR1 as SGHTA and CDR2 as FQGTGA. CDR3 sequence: CASSPLDGTDTQYF.

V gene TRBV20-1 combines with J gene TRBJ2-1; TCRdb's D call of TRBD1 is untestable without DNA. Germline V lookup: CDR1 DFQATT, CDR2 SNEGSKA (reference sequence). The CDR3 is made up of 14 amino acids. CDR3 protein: CSARDMGADIAQFF.

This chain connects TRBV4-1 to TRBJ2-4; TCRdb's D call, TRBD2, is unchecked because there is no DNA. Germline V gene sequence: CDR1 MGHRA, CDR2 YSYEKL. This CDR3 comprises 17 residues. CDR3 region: CASSQDRLAGAKNIQYF.

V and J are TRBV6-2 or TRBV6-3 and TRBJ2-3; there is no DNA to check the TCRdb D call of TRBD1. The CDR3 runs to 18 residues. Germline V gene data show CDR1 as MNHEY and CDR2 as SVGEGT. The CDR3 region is CASTGGELGGAEDDTQYF.

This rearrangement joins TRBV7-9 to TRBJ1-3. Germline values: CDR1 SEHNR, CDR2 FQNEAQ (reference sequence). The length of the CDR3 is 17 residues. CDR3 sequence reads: CASSFATFTGPGNTIYF.

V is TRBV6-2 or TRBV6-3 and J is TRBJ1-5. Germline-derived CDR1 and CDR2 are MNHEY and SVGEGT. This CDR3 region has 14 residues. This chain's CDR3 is CASSYGASNQPQHF.